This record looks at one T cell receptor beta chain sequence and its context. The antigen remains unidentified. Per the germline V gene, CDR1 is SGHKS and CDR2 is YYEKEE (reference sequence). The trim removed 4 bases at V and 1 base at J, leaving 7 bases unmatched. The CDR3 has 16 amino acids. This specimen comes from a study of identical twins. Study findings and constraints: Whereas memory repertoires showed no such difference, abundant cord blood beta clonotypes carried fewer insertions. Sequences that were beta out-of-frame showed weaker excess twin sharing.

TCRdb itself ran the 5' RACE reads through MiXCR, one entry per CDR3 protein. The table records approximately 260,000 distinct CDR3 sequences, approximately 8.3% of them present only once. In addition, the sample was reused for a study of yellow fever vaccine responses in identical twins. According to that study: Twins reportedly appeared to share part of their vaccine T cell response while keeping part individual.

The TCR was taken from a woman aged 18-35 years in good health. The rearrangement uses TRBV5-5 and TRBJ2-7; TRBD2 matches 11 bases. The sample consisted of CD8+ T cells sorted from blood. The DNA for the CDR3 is TGTGCCAGCAGCGTGCTAGCGGGGGGCTGGTCCTACGAGCAGTACTTC. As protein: CASSVLAGGWSYEQYF.